Listed here is a single TCR beta chain. Its antigen is unknown. The sample belongs to a study of T cells in Graves' hyperthyroidism and ophthalmopathy. Thyroid ultrasound, orbital computed tomography, clinical symptoms, and serum thyroxine and TRAb underpinned diagnoses. Study-wide findings and caveats: Most clonotypes expanded in the thyroid (above 0.001) were also present in blood. Ophthalmopathy prediction by the model preceded onset by a median roughly 6 months.

The CDR3 regions of TCR beta were amplified from RNA transcripts. During a first-round RT-PCR of the TCR CDR3, the HTBI primer set was used. MiXCR, applied by TCRdb to the multiplex PCR reads, yields one record per CDR3 protein. The repertoire holds some 350,000 distinct CDR3 sequences, with roughly an eighth as singletons. The receptor was isolated from a woman aged 40 to 50 with Graves' ophthalmopathy. Sequenced: blood.

CDR3 DNA: TGTGCCAGCACCCGAGGGGGGGCGGGTTACAATGAGCAGTTCTTC. Residues: CASTRGGAGYNEQFF. The chain combines TRBV9 with TRBJ2-1; maybe TRBD2 (7 bases). The V gene lost 6 bases and the J gene lost 4 bases, with 17 bases spanning the gap. Germline loops: CDR1 SGDLS, CDR2 YYNGEE. This CDR3 has 15 amino acids.